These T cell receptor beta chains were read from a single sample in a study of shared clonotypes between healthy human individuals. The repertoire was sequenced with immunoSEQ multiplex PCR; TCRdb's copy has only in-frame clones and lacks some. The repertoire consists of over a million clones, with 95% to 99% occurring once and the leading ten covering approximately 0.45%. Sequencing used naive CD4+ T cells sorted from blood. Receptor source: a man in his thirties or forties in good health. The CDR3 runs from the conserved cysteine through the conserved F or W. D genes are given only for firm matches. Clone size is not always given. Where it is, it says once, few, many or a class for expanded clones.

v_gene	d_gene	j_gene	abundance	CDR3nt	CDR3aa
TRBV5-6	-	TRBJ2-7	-	TGTGCCAGCAGCTCAGCGGTCCTCTCCTACGAGCAGTACTTC	CASSSAVLSYEQYF
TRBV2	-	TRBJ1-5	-	TGTGCCAGCAGAGGGTACAATCAGCCCCAGCATTTT	CASRGYNQPQHF
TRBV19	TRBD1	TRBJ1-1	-	TGTGCCAGTAGTACCCCTCGGACAGGGAGAGCTTTCTTT	CASSTPRTGRAFF
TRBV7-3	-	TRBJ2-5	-	TGTGCCAGCAGCTTACTAGGGTCCGCGGGCGAGACCCAGTACTTC	CASSLLGSAGETQYF
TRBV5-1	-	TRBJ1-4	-	TGCGCCAGCAGCCCATACAATGAAAAACTGTTTTTT	CASSPYNEKLFF
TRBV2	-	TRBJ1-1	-	TGTGCCGGAAAGGGGAGTTTGAACACTGAAGCTTTCTTT	CAGKGSLNTEAFF
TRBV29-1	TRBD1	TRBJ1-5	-	TGCAGCGCAACAGGGGGGGTTAATCAGCCCCAGCATTTT	CSATGGVNQPQHF
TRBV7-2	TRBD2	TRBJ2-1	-	TGTGCCAGCAGCTTAGATCCCCGACTAGCGGGAGCAGGGTACAATGAGCAGTTCTTC	CASSLDPRLAGAGYNEQFF
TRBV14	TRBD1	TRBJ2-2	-	TGTGCCAGCAGCCAGGAACCTACAGGGGCCGGGGAGCTGTTTTTT	CASSQEPTGAGELFF
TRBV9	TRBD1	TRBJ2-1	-	TGTGCCAGCAGCGCACGACAGGGCTCCTACAATGAGCAGTTCTTC	CASSARQGSYNEQFF
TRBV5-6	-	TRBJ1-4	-	TGTGCCAGCAGCTTGTTTGTGAGCACAGATGAAAAACTGTTTTTT	CASSLFVSTDEKLFF
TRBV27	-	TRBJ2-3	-	TGTGCCAGCAGTTCATACCGCACAGATACGCAGTATTTT	CASSSYRTDTQYF
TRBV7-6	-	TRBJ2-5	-	TGTGCCAGCAGCTTAGATACTAGTCGGGAGACCCAGTACTTC	CASSLDTSRETQYF
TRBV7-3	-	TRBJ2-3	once	TGTGCCAGCAGCTTAGGGATGCACACAGATACGCAGTATTTT	CASSLGMHTDTQYF
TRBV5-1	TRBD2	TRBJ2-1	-	TGCGCCAGCAGCCGCCCTACCGGGGGGAATGAGCAGTTCTTC	CASSRPTGGNEQFF
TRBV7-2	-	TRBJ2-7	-	TGTGCCAGCAGCTTAGGCCCGTCAGCGTACGAGCAGTACTTC	CASSLGPSAYEQYF
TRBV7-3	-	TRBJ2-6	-	TGTGCCAGCAGCTTAACTGCTGGGGCCAACGTCCTGACTTTC	CASSLTAGANVLTF
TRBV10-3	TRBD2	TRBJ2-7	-	TGTGCCATCAGCGAGGGACTAATACTCTACGAGCAGTACTTC	CAISEGLILYEQYF
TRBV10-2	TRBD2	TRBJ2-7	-	TGCGCCAGCAGGAGGACTAGCGGACCCTACGAGCAGTACTTC	CASRRTSGPYEQYF
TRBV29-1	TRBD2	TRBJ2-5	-	TGCAGCGTTGTCCCGCGCCGACTAGCGGGAGACGGGACCCAGTACTTC	CSVVPRRLAGDGTQYF
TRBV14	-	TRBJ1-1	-	TGTGCCAGCAGCCAAGCCCACGGGTTAGGGGCTTTCTTT	CASSQAHGLGAFF
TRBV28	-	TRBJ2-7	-	TGTGCCAGCAGCGGATACGAGCAGTACTTC	CASSGYEQYF
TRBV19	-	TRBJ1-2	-	TGTGCCAGTAGTATAGGGAAGACTAACTATGGCTACACCTTC	CASSIGKTNYGYTF
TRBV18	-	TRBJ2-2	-	TGTGCCAGCTCACCACTTAGCGGAGCGCTTAAAGCGGGGGAGCTGTTTTTT	CASSPLSGALKAGELFF
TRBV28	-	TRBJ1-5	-	TGTGCCAGCAGTTTATTGCCAAATCCCCAGCATTTT	CASSLLPNPQHF
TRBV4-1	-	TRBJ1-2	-	TGCGCCAGCAGCCCGGGGCTAGCATTGTATGGCTACACCTTC	CASSPGLALYGYTF
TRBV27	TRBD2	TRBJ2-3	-	TGTGCCAGCAAAGCGGGGAGCACAGATACGCAGTATTTT	CASKAGSTDTQYF
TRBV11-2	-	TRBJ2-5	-	TGTGCCAGCAGCTTAGGGGTCCAGGGTGTTTTAGAGACCCAGTACTTC	CASSLGVQGVLETQYF
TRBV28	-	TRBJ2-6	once	TGTGCCAGCCGGAGAGGCACTGGGGCCAACGTCCTGACTTTC	CASRRGTGANVLTF
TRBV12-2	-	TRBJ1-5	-	-	CASRLVGQGSLQPQHF
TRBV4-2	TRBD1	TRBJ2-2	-	TGTGCCAGCAGCAAAACAGGGGCGAGCACCGGGGAGCTGTTTTTT	CASSKTGASTGELFF
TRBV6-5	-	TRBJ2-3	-	TGTGCCAGCAGTTTACAGACAGGCACAGATACGCAGTATTTT	CASSLQTGTDTQYF
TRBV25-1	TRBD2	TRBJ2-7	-	TGTGCCAGCAACGACCAGCGGGGTCTCGAGCAGTACTTC	CASNDQRGLEQYF
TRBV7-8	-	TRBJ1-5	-	TGTGCCAGCAGCTTAGCGGGGCAGCCAAACAATCAGCCCCAGCATTTT	CASSLAGQPNNQPQHF
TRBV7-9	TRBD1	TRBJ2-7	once	TGTGCCAGCAGCTTAGGAATAGGACAGGGAGCTAGCTACGAGCAGTACTTC	CASSLGIGQGASYEQYF
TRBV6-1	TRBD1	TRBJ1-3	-	TGTGCCAGCAGTGAACTGGCAGGGGGCCCGTCTGGAAACACCATATATTTT	CASSELAGGPSGNTIYF
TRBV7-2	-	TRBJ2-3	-	TGTGCCAGCAGCCCTGTAGGTGGGGATACGCAGTATTTT	CASSPVGGDTQYF
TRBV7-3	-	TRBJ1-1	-	TGTGCCAGCAGCTTAATAGCTATGAACACTGAAGCTTTCTTT	CASSLIAMNTEAFF
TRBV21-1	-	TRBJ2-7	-	TGTGCCAGCAGCAAAGCCGACAGGGGAAGCTCCTACGAGCAGTACTTC	CASSKADRGSSYEQYF
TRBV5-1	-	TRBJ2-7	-	TGCGCCAGCAGCGTCACTACCATAACCTACGAGCAGTACTTC	CASSVTTITYEQYF
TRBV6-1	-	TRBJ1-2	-	TGTGCCAGCAGTGAAACGGGGAGGGTCCCCGGCTACACCTTC	CASSETGRVPGYTF
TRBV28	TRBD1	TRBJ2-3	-	TGTGCCAGCAGTTTATACGCGACAGGGGTAAGGGATACGCAGTATTTT	CASSLYATGVRDTQYF
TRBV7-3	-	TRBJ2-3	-	TGTGCCAGCAGCTTAATGGGGCCGGGACACGACACAGATACGCAGTATTTT	CASSLMGPGHDTDTQYF
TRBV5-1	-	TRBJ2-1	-	TGCGCCAGCAGCTTTACTGGGGTGGCAACCTACAATGAGCAGTTCTTC	CASSFTGVATYNEQFF
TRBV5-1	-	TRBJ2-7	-	TGCGCCAGCAGCTTGGTTCGGGAACCCTCCTACGAGCAGTACTTC	CASSLVREPSYEQYF
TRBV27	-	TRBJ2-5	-	TGTGCCAGCAGTCCCCAGGGGGGCGAGACCCAGTACTTC	CASSPQGGETQYF
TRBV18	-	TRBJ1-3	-	TGTGCCAGCTCACCAAGCGACGGGAACACCATATATTTT	CASSPSDGNTIYF
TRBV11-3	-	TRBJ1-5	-	TGTGCCAGCAAGAACCAGAATAGCAATCAGCCCCAGCATTTT	CASKNQNSNQPQHF
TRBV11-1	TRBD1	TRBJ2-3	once	TGTGCCAGCAGCCCATGGACAGGGGATATCACAGATACGCAGTATTTT	CASSPWTGDITDTQYF
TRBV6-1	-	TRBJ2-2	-	TGTGCCAGCAGTGAAGCTGCAGCGAACACCGGGGAGCTGTTTTTT	CASSEAAANTGELFF
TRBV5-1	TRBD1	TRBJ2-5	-	TGCGCCAGCAGAGAACAGGGGCAAGAGACCCAGTACTTC	CASREQGQETQYF
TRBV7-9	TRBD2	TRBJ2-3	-	TGTGCCAGCAGCCTCGGACTAGCACTTGCCGATAAAGATACGCAGTATTTT	CASSLGLALADKDTQYF